The clone carrying this T cell receptor beta chain was observed at least ten times. An absence of ophthalmopathy progression within 18 months meant stable Graves' hyperthyroidism. These data are taken from a study of T cells in Graves' hyperthyroidism and ophthalmopathy. The germline CDR1 and CDR2 sequences are LNHDA and SQIVND (reference sequence). Trimming left V 1 base short and J 11 bases short, with 12 bases between. This CDR3 region has 12 residues. The TCR beta CDR3 regions underwent amplification using RNA transcripts as the source. The TCR CDR3 was amplified in a first-round RT-PCR using the HTBI primer set. One entry per CDR3 protein results from TCRdb running MiXCR on the multiplex PCR reads. The data contain 700,000 to 950,000 distinct CDR3 sequences, just over 35% of them singletons.

The TCR originated in a woman aged 40 to 50 with Graves' hyperthyroidism. The sequencing input was blood. The V call is TRBV19, the J call TRBJ2-7; D might be TRBD1 (5 bases). CDR3 residues: CASSIGDSSKYF. In DNA form, the CDR3 reads TGTGCCAGTAGTATAGGAGACAGCTCAAAGTACTTC.